Shown below are 19 T cell receptor beta chains from a single sample sequenced in a study of OX40 agonist ivuxolimab in advanced cancers. Receptor amplification or capture employed the immunoSEQ multiplex PCR assay. In TCRdb, the immuneACCESS table is reduced to in-frame sequences with V and J assigned. These tables do not hold every clone; where another copy was compared, an unresolved V gene accounts for under half, and the others remain unexplained. In this sample the table shows 50,000 or so clones, 75% to 90% of which occur a single time. Jointly, the top ten make up about 12% of the sample. This material consisted of CD4+ or CD8+ T cells sorted from blood, taken in a trial of the OX40 agonist ivuxolimab. These receptors were obtained from an adult with an advanced solid tumor such as melanoma, head and neck, liver or kidney cancer.

The V and J genes are TRBV19 and TRBJ2-2, with 8 positions matching TRBD1. Per germline, CDR1 LNHDA and CDR2 SQIVND (reference sequence). Trimming removed 7 bases from V and 8 bases from J; junction bases left unmatched: 15. The CDR3 runs to 16 residues. In nucleotides, the CDR3 is TGTGCCAGTACCCCACCGGACAGGGAACTTCCGGGGGAGCTGTTTTTT. This encodes CASTPPDRELPGELFF.

The rearrangement links TRBV2 to TRBJ1-2; unclear D gene. The V gene's germline CDR1 is SNHLY and CDR2 FYNNEI. V was clipped by 7 bases and J by 8 bases, with 11 bases between them. The CDR3 covers 11 residues. CDR3 amino acids: CASTHRPGYTF. The CDR3 coding sequence is TGTGCCAGCACCCACCGACCGGGCTACACCTTC.

This clone has only one observation. This chain uses TRBV9 with TRBJ1-4, with D maybe TRBD1 (5 bases). Germline V gene data show CDR1 as SGDLS and CDR2 as YYNGEE. The CDR3 is made up of 15 amino acids. V lost 2 bases and J lost 4, with 12 bases in between. The chain's CDR3 is CASSVGEHGNEKLFF. CDR3 sequence (DNA): TGTGCCAGCAGCGTGGGGGAGCACGGTAATGAAAAACTGTTTTTT.

The V gene is TRBV19, the J gene TRBJ2-7, with 7 nucleotides matching TRBD1. This CDR3 is built from 15 residues. Germline V gene sequence: CDR1 LNHDA, CDR2 SQIVND (reference sequence). With 1 base clipped from V and 0 bases from J, the junction kept 3 bases outside the gene matches. This chain's CDR3 is CASSIGGGSSYEQYF. CDR3 in DNA: TGTGCCAGTAGTATAGGAGGGGGCAGCTCCTACGAGCAGTACTTC.

The chain carries TRBV28 and TRBJ2-1; D is unclear. The CDR3 has 11 amino acids. Trimming removed 3 bases at V and 8 bases at J, with 5 bases between. Germline V gene data show CDR1 as MDHEN and CDR2 as SYDVKM. The CDR3 region is CASSLLHEQFF. CDR3 nucleotide sequence: TGTGCCAGCAGTTTGCTCCATGAGCAGTTCTTC.

The chain employs TRBV6-5 and TRBJ2-3; D is possibly TRBD2 (6 bases). The CDR3 consists of 15 residues. Germline lookup yields CDR1 MNHEY and CDR2 SVGAGI. Trimming removed 0 bases from V and 5 bases from J, with 12 bases in between. CDR3 in amino acids: CASSYSVWGVDTQYF. The CDR3, as DNA: TGTGCCAGCAGTTACTCGGTATGGGGGGTAGATACGCAGTATTTT.

The chain combines TRBV6-4 with TRBJ2-2; D is ambiguous. Between the trimmed V and J ends, which lost 0 bases and 6 bases, there was a span of 5 bases. CDR1 and CDR2 (germline): MRHNA, SNTAGT. The CDR3 runs to 13 residues. In nucleotides, the CDR3 is TGTGCCAGCAGTGACTCGAGGTCCGGGGAGCTGTTTTTT. Protein: CASSDSRSGELFF.

This clone has a single count. This rearrangement joins TRBV6-5 to TRBJ2-7; 8 bases agree with TRBD1. The CDR3 loop spans 14 amino acids. The ends lost 5 bases at V and 2 bases at J; junction bases unmatched: 5. The V gene's germline CDR1 is MNHEY and CDR2 SVGAGI. In DNA form, the CDR3 reads TGTGCCAGCAGTCCTGCGGGACAGGCCTACGAGCAGTACTTC. Translation gives CASSPAGQAYEQYF.

The chain joins TRBV4-1 to TRBJ1-5; TRBD1 is a possible D gene (6 bases). The ends were cut back, 4 bases at V and 6 bases at J, with 19 bases in the middle. Germline V CDR1 and CDR2: MGHRA, YSYEKL. The CDR3 length is 16 residues. The CDR3 DNA reads as TGCGCCAGCAGCCCGTTTGGGGGGGCGCAGGGTCAGCCCCAGCATTTT. Its translation: CASSPFGGAQGQPQHF.

By proportion, this clone is medium-sized. The chain employs TRBV19 and TRBJ2-5; D unresolved. Trimming cost V 5 bases and J 2 bases, with 9 bases left between them. Looked up from germline, CDR1 is LNHDA and CDR2 is SQIVND (reference sequence). CDR3 size: 13 residues. This CDR3 reads CASSEVVQETQYF. In DNA form, the CDR3 reads TGTGCCAGTAGTGAAGTGGTTCAAGAGACCCAGTACTTC.

V is TRBV2 and J is TRBJ2-7; D is uncertain. V dropped 5 bases and J dropped 0 bases, with 8 bases sitting between them. The CDR3 length is 13 residues. Germline V CDR1 and CDR2: SNHLY, FYNNEI. The CDR3, as DNA: TGTGCCAGCAGTTACGGTTTCTCCTACGAGCAGTACTTC. It yields the protein CASSYGFSYEQYF.

The chain recombines TRBV4-1 with TRBJ2-7; D is possibly TRBD1 (6 bases). V dropped 4 bases and J dropped 0 bases, with 10 bases sitting between them. This CDR3 is built from 14 residues. From germline, CDR1 is MGHRA and CDR2 YSYEKL. This CDR3 reads CASSLQGSSYEQYF. The CDR3 DNA sequence: TGCGCCAGCAGCCTACAGGGAAGCTCCTACGAGCAGTACTTC.

The chain carries TRBV10-2 and TRBJ1-1, with D perhaps TRBD1 (6 bases). V was pared by 5 bases and J by 5 bases, with 18 bases between. The CDR3 contains 15 residues. Germline V gene sequence: CDR1 WSHSY, CDR2 SAAADI. The CDR3 loop is CASSLWTAGGTEAFF. CDR3 coding DNA: TGCGCCAGCAGTCTATGGACAGCCGGTGGAACTGAAGCTTTCTTT.

This sequence joins TRBV2 and TRBJ2-2; a weak D match, TRBD1 (6 bases). CDR1 and CDR2 from the germline V gene are SNHLY and FYNNEI. The CDR3 sequence is 14 residues long. With 8 bases removed from V and 5 bases from J, the gap between germline ends came to 15 bases. The CDR3 loop is CASQENRETGELFF. CDR3 DNA sequence: TGTGCCAGCCAGGAAAACAGGGAAACCGGGGAGCTGTTTTTT.

V usage is TRBV13 and J usage is TRBJ1-1; tentative D call: TRBD1 (6 bases). Looked up from germline, CDR1 is PRHDT and CDR2 is FYEKMQ (reference sequence). Trimming took 4 bases from V and 3 from J, leaving 12 bases between them. The CDR3 length is 14 residues. CDR3 DNA sequence: TGTGCCAGCAGCTCTTCTACAGGGTACACTGAAGCTTTCTTT. It translates to CASSSSTGYTEAFF.

The chain has TRBV6-6 and TRBJ2-7; D is uncertain. The germline gives CDR1 MNHNY, CDR2 SVGAGI (reference sequence). This CDR3 comprises 11 residues. V was trimmed by 1 base and J by 6 bases, leaving 4 bases between them. In DNA form, the CDR3 reads TGTGCCAGCAGTTACTGGGGCGAGCAGTACTTC. Amino acid sequence: CASSYWGEQYF.

The V call is TRBV7-9, the J call TRBJ1-1; the D is unclear. This CDR3 has 10 residues. Per germline, CDR1 SEHNR and CDR2 FQNEAQ (reference sequence). Trimming stripped 5 bases from V and 8 bases from J, with 6 bases between. CDR3 region: CASSPDEAFF. The CDR3 bases are TGTGCCAGCAGCCCCGACGAAGCTTTCTTT.

The chain joins TRBV7-2 to TRBJ1-6, with D perhaps matching TRBD1 (5 bases). The CDR3 totals 18 residues. Per the germline V gene, CDR1 is SGHTA and CDR2 is FQGNSA. V gave up 1 base and J gave up 5 bases, with 18 bases separating them. The CDR3 spells CASSLGGSSSGDNSPLHF. In DNA form, the CDR3 reads TGTGCCAGCAGCTTAGGGGGATCTTCATCGGGGGATAATTCACCCCTCCACTTT.

This clone was counted once. The chain uses TRBV15 and TRBJ1-1, with D unresolved. Germline assignment: CDR1 LNHNV and CDR2 YYDKDF (reference sequence). The V gene lost 5 bases and the J gene lost 6 bases, with 16 bases spanning the gap. The CDR3 extends over 14 amino acids. The CDR3, as DNA: TGTGCCACCAGCGCAACGGAGAATAACGCTGAAGCTTTCTTT. Amino acids: CATSATENNAEAFF.